What follows are 14 T cell receptor beta chains derived from one specimen sequenced in a study of CD8 T cells in Susac syndrome. cDNA came from about 0.51 to 1 ug RNA primed by random hexamers. Each CDR3 protein gets one entry after TCRdb re-called the immunoSEQ multiplex PCR reads with MiXCR. The repertoire holds about 120,000 distinct CDR3 sequences, with 94% as singletons. The specimen was CD4+ T cells from PBMCs. These TCRs come from a human donor in good health.

The chain recombines TRBV19 with TRBJ1-4; no definite D call. CDR3 length equals 11 residues. The V and J ends lost 7 bases and 7 bases respectively, with 7 bases between them. Germline V gene lookup returns CDR1 LNHDA and CDR2 SQIVND (reference sequence). The CDR3 loop reads CASTDSEKLFF. The DNA for the CDR3 is TGTGCCAGTACAGATAGTGAAAAACTGTTTTTT.

This clonotype was seen once. The V and J genes are TRBV30 and TRBJ2-6; possible D gene TRBD1, 5 bases. The germline gives CDR1 GTSNPN, CDR2 SVGIG (reference sequence). The V gene lost 4 bases and the J gene lost 0 bases, with 7 bases spanning the gap. This CDR3 spans 14 amino acids. Here the CDR3 DNA reads TGTGCCTGGAAGGGGTACTCTGGGGCCAACGTCCTGACTTTC. Protein product: CAWKGYSGANVLTF.

The rearrangement uses TRBV6-2 or TRBV6-3 and TRBJ2-3; the match to TRBD1 covers 9 bases. V lost 4 bases to trimming and J lost 2 bases; unmatched junction nucleotides: 4. Germline V gene sequence: CDR1 MNHEY, CDR2 SVGEGT. This CDR3 contains 15 residues. The CDR3 protein is CASSSGQGLTDTQYF. DNA for the CDR3: TGTGCCAGCAGTTCCGGACAGGGGCTCACAGATACGCAGTATTTT.

This clonotype was picked up one time. The chain combines TRBV27 with TRBJ2-5; tentatively, D is TRBD1 (5 bases). This CDR3 region has 16 residues. Germline V gives CDR1 MNHEY, CDR2 SMNVEV (reference sequence). V lost 2 bases and J 1 base, leaving 14 bases between the germline ends. The DNA for the CDR3 is TGTGCCAGCAGTTTAGGGGCGGCAGTGCCCCAAGAGACCCAGTACTTC. This encodes CASSLGAAVPQETQYF.

The chain employs TRBV6-5 and TRBJ1-1; D unclear. This CDR3 comprises 13 residues. Per germline, CDR1 MNHEY and CDR2 SVGAGI. Trimming cost V 2 bases and J 5 bases, with 9 bases left between them. This CDR3 reads CASSYVEGTEAFF. The DNA of the CDR3 is TGTGCCAGCAGTTACGTCGAAGGTACTGAAGCTTTCTTT.

The CDR3 loop reads CASSYSLAGGNTQYF. The CDR3 DNA sequence: TGTGCCAGCAGTTACAGCCTAGCGGGAGGGAATACGCAGTATTTT. This sequence joins TRBV6-5 and TRBJ2-3; 12 bases match TRBD2. J was trimmed by 7 bases and V by 2 bases; bases with no gene match: 4. Germline V gene lookup returns CDR1 MNHEY and CDR2 SVGAGI. This CDR3 is built from 15 residues.

This clonotype was counted a single time. The chain employs TRBV28 and TRBJ1-1; possibly TRBD1 for D (5 bases). Trimming removed 6 bases at V and 4 bases at J, with 12 bases between. CDR3 size: 13 residues. In germline, CDR1 is MDHEN, CDR2 SYDVKM. The CDR3 loop is CASSSDGGTEAFF. In nucleotides, the CDR3 is TGTGCCAGCAGCTCCGATGGGGGCACTGAAGCTTTCTTT.

This chain links TRBV18 with TRBJ2-5; D unresolved. The germline CDR1 and CDR2 sequences are KGHSH and LQKENI. Deletions cut 0 bases from V and 4 bases from J, with 6 bases between. This CDR3 has 13 amino acids. The CDR3 loop is CASSPPRPETQYF. The CDR3 nucleotides are TGTGCCAGCTCACCACCGCGGCCAGAGACCCAGTACTTC.

The rearrangement uses TRBV29-1 and TRBJ1-3; D unclear. In germline, CDR1 is SQVTM, CDR2 ANQGSEA. The CDR3 is 10 amino acids. V lost 7 bases, J lost 3 bases, and 4 bases lay in between. The CDR3 sequence: CSALGNTIYF. CDR3 nucleotides: TGCAGCGCACTTGGAAACACCATATATTTT.

This clonotype appeared a single time. The chain carries TRBV20-1 and TRBJ2-3; D is possibly TRBD2 (5 bases). The CDR3 runs to 18 residues. Trimming stripped 0 bases from V and 0 bases from J, with 19 bases between. In germline, CDR1 is DFQATT, CDR2 SNEGSKA (reference sequence). The CDR3 protein is CSARDTGRKGGSTDTQYF. The CDR3 region has the DNA TGCAGTGCTAGAGATACCGGCAGAAAAGGCGGGAGCACAGATACGCAGTATTTT.

V gene TRBV2 combines with J gene TRBJ2-3; no definite D call. Per germline, CDR1 SNHLY and CDR2 FYNNEI. V was trimmed by 4 bases and J by 2 bases, leaving 4 bases between them. The CDR3 has 12 residues. Here the CDR3 DNA reads TGTGCCAGCAGTGGACTCACAGATACGCAGTATTTT. It is translated as CASSGLTDTQYF.

This clonotype was counted a single time. V usage is TRBV12-2 and J usage is TRBJ2-7; the listed D gene, TRBD1, was not tested against the DNA. TRBV12-2 is labeled a pseudogene. This CDR3 is built from 17 residues. CDR3 nucleotides: TGTGCAAGTCGCTCCCCTATCCGGGACACGTCCTCCTACGAGCAGTACTTC. Its protein is CASRSPIRDTSSYEQYF.

The chain employs TRBV29-1 and TRBJ2-5; no clear D gene. V was clipped by 2 bases and J by 2 bases, with 9 bases between them. The CDR3 totals 13 residues. From germline, CDR1 is SQVTM and CDR2 ANQGSEA. The CDR3 DNA follows: TGCAGCGTTGAAAGGGTTACACAAGAGACCCAGTACTTC. Its protein product is CSVERVTQETQYF. The complete variable domain, with remaining parts taken from reference TRBV29-1 and TRBJ2-5, reads SAVISQKPSRDICQRGTSLTIQCQVDSQVTMMFWYRQQPGQSLTLIATANQGSEATYESGFVIDKFPISRPNLTFSTLTVSNMSPEDSSIYLCSVERVTQETQYFGPGTRLLVL.

The chain combines TRBV4-1 with TRBJ2-1, with 8 bases matching TRBD2. The CDR3 runs to 17 residues. Trimming took 1 base from V and 3 from J; bases not matched to a gene: 8. Germline CDR1 MGHRA, CDR2 YSYEKL. The CDR3 DNA is TGCGCCAGCAGCCAAGGCCGTAGGGGGACTAGCTACAATGAGCAGTTCTTC. Its protein is CASSQGRRGTSYNEQFF.